The 28 T cell receptor beta chains presented below share a single source sample, sequenced in a study of beta chain features in type 1 diabetes. Study-wide findings and caveats: Among patients with Type 1 diabetes, TCRB CDR3s were moderately but significantly shorter in every one of the four CD4+ subsets.

Their antigen targets remain unknown. All of the isolated RNA was reverse transcribed, so expressed TCRB transcripts were sequenced. The table came from immunoSEQ multiplex PCR; TCRdb's copy has only in-frame clones and leaves some out. The sample lists roughly 290,000 clones; about 15% were seen once. Sequencing was done on a sample of naive CD4+ T cells from blood. These receptor sequences come from a man in his late teens or twenties with type 1 diabetes.

This clone was picked up a small number of times. The V and J genes are TRBV19 and TRBJ1-5; 10 nucleotides align to TRBD1. V shed 7 bases, J shed 0 bases, and the junction held 12 bases outside the gene matches. The CDR3 has 18 residues. Looked up from germline, CDR1 is LNHDA and CDR2 is SQIVND (reference sequence). CDR3 DNA: TGTGCCAGTACGCAGGGGGGGACAGGGGTGTATAGCAATCAGCCCCAGCATTTT. Its translation is CASTQGGTGVYSNQPQHF. Variable domain in full (rest from reference TRBV19 and TRBJ1-5): DGGITQSPKYLFRKEGQNVTLSCEQNLNHDAMYWYRQDPGQGLRLIYYSQIVNDFQKGDIAEGYSVSREKKESFPLTVTSAQKNPTAFYLCASTQGGTGVYSNQPQHFGDGTRLSIL.

This clone has more than one count but fewer than ten. The chain links TRBV27 to TRBJ2-3; 12 bases fit TRBD2. Germline CDR1 reads MNHEY; CDR2 reads SMNVEV (reference sequence). The CDR3 length is 17 residues. V shed 6 bases, J shed 4 bases, and the junction held 11 bases outside the gene matches. This CDR3 reads CASSRRLAGVRADTQYF. As DNA, the CDR3 is TGTGCCAGCAGCCGAAGACTAGCGGGGGTTCGGGCAGATACGCAGTATTTT.

Only a few counts were recorded for this clone. V is TRBV7-9 and J is TRBJ2-7; D remains unclear. Germline V CDR1 and CDR2: SEHNR, FQNEAQ (reference sequence). There are 12 residues in the CDR3. Trimming left V 5 bases short and J 5 bases short, with 10 bases between. The CDR3 protein is CASSLITDEQYF. CDR3 nucleotides: TGTGCCAGCAGCCTAATCACAGACGAGCAGTACTTC.

The chain couples TRBV2 to TRBJ2-5; D is possibly TRBD1 (7 bases). The CDR3 is made up of 15 amino acids. Trimming took off 3 bases at V and 2 bases at J, with 13 bases between the two ends. Looked up from germline, CDR1 is SNHLY and CDR2 is FYNNEI. The CDR3 here is CASSDGGGRQETQYF. CDR3 nucleotides: TGTGCCAGCAGTGATGGAGGGGGCCGACAAGAGACCCAGTACTTC.

This sequence joins TRBV7-2 and TRBJ2-5, with no clear D. CDR3 size: 15 residues. Trimming pared 5 bases from V and 2 bases from J, leaving 15 bases between. Germline assignment: CDR1 SGHTA and CDR2 FQGNSA. In DNA form, the CDR3 reads TGTGCCAGCAGCCCGCACCCACTTCAACAAGAGACCCAGTACTTC. It specifies CASSPHPLQQETQYF.

This clone was detected a few times. The sample carries other DNA sequences with the same CDR3. The rearrangement uses TRBV11-3 and TRBJ2-1; perhaps TRBD2 as D (5 bases). The CDR3 has 15 amino acids. With 1 base removed from V and 0 bases from J, the gap between germline ends came to 7 bases. Germline V gene lookup returns CDR1 SGHNT and CDR2 YENEEA. The CDR3 DNA is TGTGCCAGCAGCTTAGCTGGGAGCTCCTACAATGAGCAGTTCTTC. Translation: CASSLAGSSYNEQFF.

This rearrangement joins TRBV7-2 to TRBJ1-3; the match to TRBD1 covers 7 bases. Germline CDR1 SGHTA, CDR2 FQGNSA. CDR3 length: 17 amino acids. With V trimmed by 1 base and J by 3 bases, 9 bases remained unmatched. The CDR3 region is CASSLETAGGFGNTIYF. CDR3 nucleotide sequence: TGTGCCAGCAGCTTAGAAACCGCAGGGGGATTTGGAAACACCATATATTTT.

This clone has only a few counts. This chain links TRBV5-6 with TRBJ2-7, with 12 bases lining up with TRBD1. Trimming cost V 4 bases and J 5 bases; bases outside gene matches: 7. CDR1 is SGHDT and CDR2 is YYEEEE in the germline V gene. This CDR3 region has 15 residues. CDR3 nucleotide sequence: TGTGCCAGCAGCATACAGGGACAGGGGGCCAACGAGCAGTACTTC. Translating gives CASSIQGQGANEQYF.

The chain uses TRBV7-2 and TRBJ1-5; D remains unclear. The V gene lost 1 base and the J gene lost 0 bases, with 7 bases spanning the gap. CDR3 size: 15 residues. Germline lookup yields CDR1 SGHTA and CDR2 FQGNSA. This CDR3 reads CASSLVGSSNQPQHF. DNA of the CDR3: TGTGCCAGCAGCTTAGTGGGCAGTAGCAATCAGCCCCAGCATTTT.

The chain uses TRBV28 and TRBJ2-7; D gene unclear. Trimming took off 4 bases at V and 7 bases at J, with 5 bases between the two ends. The CDR3 contains 10 residues. Germline CDR1 MDHEN, CDR2 SYDVKM. The CDR3 DNA reads as TGTGCCAGCAGTTATCCGGAGCAGTACTTC. Translating gives CASSYPEQYF.

The table lists this clone with a few counts. The rearrangement uses TRBV29-1 and TRBJ2-7, with TRBD1 matching 8 bases. After removal of 6 bases from V and 3 bases from J, the junction contained 10 bases not matched to a gene. The germline CDR1 and CDR2 sequences are SQVTM and ANQGSEA. This CDR3 contains 14 residues. CDR3 sequence: CSVAWQGAVYEQYF. For the CDR3, the DNA is TGCAGCGTGGCCTGGCAGGGGGCGGTCTACGAGCAGTACTTC.

This clone was counted a few times. The junction does not match germline at one end; this may be a read error. The chain employs TRBV29-1 and TRBJ1-5; 7 nucleotides line up with TRBD1. The CDR3 is 13 amino acids. Germline CDR1 SQVTM, CDR2 ANQGSEA. As DNA, the CDR3 is TGCAGCGTTGAACTAGGGGGCAAGCAGCCCCAGCATTTT. Its translation: CSVELGGKQPQHF.

The DNA for the CDR3 is TGTGCCAGCAGCGGATACAGGGAATGGACTGAAGCTTTCTTT. It is translated as CASSGYREWTEAFF. The rearrangement joins TRBV7-9 to TRBJ1-1, with D perhaps matching TRBD1 (6 bases). The CDR3 extends over 14 amino acids. The germline gives CDR1 SEHNR, CDR2 FQNEAQ (reference sequence). Deletions cut 5 bases from V and 5 bases from J, with 15 bases between.

This clone came up a few times. This chain joins TRBV2 and TRBJ1-5; 7 bases are a match to TRBD1. Per germline, CDR1 SNHLY and CDR2 FYNNEI. The ends lost 5 bases at V and 5 bases at J; junction bases unmatched: 6. The CDR3 is 14 residues long. CDR3 nucleotide sequence: TGTGCCAGCAGTTACAGGGGTTCAGATCAGCCCCAGCATTTT. Protein: CASSYRGSDQPQHF.

This clone was seen only a few times. The genes are TRBV7-2 and TRBJ2-3; 9 bases are a match to TRBD1. Losses at the gene ends were 3 bases for V and 3 bases for J; bases not matched to a gene: 7. The CDR3 runs to 16 residues. The germline CDR1 and CDR2 sequences are SGHTA and FQGNSA. The CDR3 region has the DNA TGTGCCAGCAGCTTCGAGACAGGGGGGGCAACAGATACGCAGTATTTT. As protein: CASSFETGGATDTQYF.

This clone was observed a handful of times. The chain links TRBV21-1 to TRBJ1-5. TRBV21-1 counts as a pseudogene. The CDR3 spans 14 residues. DNA for the CDR3: TGTGCCAGCAGCATGGGGGGGTCCGGTCAGCCCCAGCATTTT. This sequence encodes CASSMGGSGQPQHF.

This chain links TRBV29-1 with TRBJ1-1; D is unresolved. Trimming removed 5 bases from V and 5 bases from J, with 15 bases in between. The CDR3 length is 13 residues. Germline V gene lookup returns CDR1 SQVTM and CDR2 ANQGSEA. In DNA form, the CDR3 reads TGCAGCGTTACGGGAGGAATTAAGACTGAAGCTTTCTTT. This sequence encodes CSVTGGIKTEAFF.

The chain carries TRBV5-1 and TRBJ2-1, with 8 positions matching TRBD2. The CDR3 is 16 residues long. Unmatched junction bases numbered 11, after V lost 5 bases and J lost 4 bases. Germline assignment: CDR1 SGHRS and CDR2 YFSETQ. As DNA, the CDR3 is TGCGCCAGCAGAGGGAACGGGGGGGCCTCATACAATGAGCAGTTCTTC. Its protein product is CASRGNGGASYNEQFF.

The genes are TRBV28 and TRBJ1-5; 7 positions match TRBD1. This CDR3 region has 15 residues. With 5 bases clipped from V and 3 bases from J, the junction kept 7 bases outside the gene matches. Germline V gene data show CDR1 as MDHEN and CDR2 as SYDVKM. The chain's CDR3 is CASSTQGFDNQPQHF. CDR3 DNA: TGTGCCAGCAGTACACAGGGGTTTGACAATCAGCCCCAGCATTTT.

This clone was recorded a few times. The genes are TRBV4-3 and TRBJ2-7; D may be TRBD2 (5 bases). The germline V gene encodes CDR1 LGHNA and CDR2 YSLEER. Trimming took 0 bases from V and 1 from J, leaving 10 bases between them. The CDR3 consists of 15 residues. CDR3 in DNA: TGCGCCAGCAGCCAAGAGCTAGCCGATTCCTACGAGCAGTACTTC. This codes for CASSQELADSYEQYF.

The chain carries TRBV11-2 and TRBJ2-4; 7 nucleotides align to TRBD1. This CDR3 is 14 amino acids long. V trimming: 1 base; J trimming: 5 bases; junction bases outside the gene matches: 2. CDR1 is SGHAT, CDR2 FQNNGV, per germline. The DNA of the CDR3 is TGTGCCAGCAGCTTAGCGGGACAGCAAAACATTCAGTACTTC. It specifies CASSLAGQQNIQYF.

The rearrangement joins TRBV28 to TRBJ1-6; D is ambiguous. Germline V CDR1 and CDR2: MDHEN, SYDVKM. The V and J ends lost 6 bases and 0 bases respectively, with 6 bases between them. CDR3 length: 14 amino acids. The CDR3 protein is CASREGSYNSPLHF. The DNA for the CDR3 is TGTGCCAGCAGAGAGGGCTCCTATAATTCACCCCTCCACTTT.

V usage is TRBV10-3 and J usage is TRBJ2-3, with 7 bases fitting TRBD1. V trimming: 6 bases; J trimming: 0 bases; junction bases outside the gene matches: 6. The CDR3 runs to 15 residues. Germline V gives CDR1 ENHRY, CDR2 SYGVKD. CDR3 amino acids: CAISRQGRSTDTQYF. CDR3 nucleotides: TGTGCCATCAGCAGACAGGGCCGAAGCACAGATACGCAGTATTTT.

The chain combines TRBV28 with TRBJ1-1, with TRBD1 matching over 7 bases. This CDR3 spans 14 amino acids. V dropped 7 bases and J dropped 5; count of bases not matched to a gene: 10. The germline CDR1 and CDR2 sequences are MDHEN and SYDVKM. As DNA, the CDR3 is TGTGCCAGCACAAGCACAGGGGCGTGGACTGAAGCTTTCTTT. Protein product: CASTSTGAWTEAFF. Variable domain in full (rest from reference TRBV28 and TRBJ1-1): DVKVTQSSRYLVKRTGEKVFLECVQDMDHENMFWYRQDPGLGLRLIYFSYDVKMKEKGDIPEGYSVSREKKERFSLILESASTNQTSMYLCASTSTGAWTEAFFGQGTRLTVV.

This chain uses TRBV25-1 with TRBJ2-5; D uncertain. The DNA end is more similar to TRBJ2-7, so the J call may be wrong. CDR3 size: 11 residues. Germline lookup yields CDR1 MGHDK and CDR2 SYGVNS. The CDR3 loop is CASSMGYEQYF. The CDR3 nucleotides are TGTGCCAGCAGCATGGGCTACGAGCAGTACTTC.

The CDR3 sequence is CASSVRGTFTDTQYF. The CDR3 DNA is TGTGCCAGCAGCGTAAGGGGGACCTTCACAGATACGCAGTATTTT. The V and J genes are TRBV9 and TRBJ2-3; D might be TRBD1 (6 bases). The V gene's germline CDR1 is SGDLS and CDR2 YYNGEE. Trimming removed 1 base at V and 2 bases at J, with 11 bases between. The length of the CDR3 is 15 residues. The entire variable domain, with the rest obtained from reference TRBV9 and TRBJ2-3, is as follows: DSGVTQTPKHLITATGQRVTLRCSPRSGDLSVYWYQQSLDQGLQFLIQYYNGEERAKGNILERFSAQQFPDLHSELNLSSLELGDSALYFCASSVRGTFTDTQYFGPGTRLTVL.

This sequence joins TRBV7-9 and TRBJ2-1, with 7 bases matching TRBD1. The CDR3 covers 13 residues. CDR1 SEHNR and CDR2 FQNEAQ come from the germline V gene (reference sequence). J was trimmed by 8 bases and V by 10 bases; bases with no gene match: 11. The CDR3 nucleotides read TGTGCCATCCCGACAGGGAGTACCCATGAGCAGTTCTTC. Protein product: CAIPTGSTHEQFF. The full variable domain, with the rest looked up from reference TRBV7-9 and TRBJ2-1, is DTGVSQNPRHKITKRGQNVTFRCDPISEHNRLYWYRQTLGQGPEFLTYFQNEAQLEKSRLLSDRFSAERPKGSFSTLEIQRTEQGDSAMYLCAIPTGSTHEQFFGPGTRLTVL.

This clone turned up a few times. V usage is TRBV27 and J usage is TRBJ1-4; D is unresolved. V dropped 4 bases and J dropped 6 bases, with 12 bases sitting between them. The CDR3 runs 14 residues. Germline V gene lookup returns CDR1 MNHEY and CDR2 SMNVEV (reference sequence). CDR3 region: CASSSGLIYEKLFF. CDR3 DNA: TGTGCCAGCAGTTCGGGATTAATCTATGAAAAACTGTTTTTT.